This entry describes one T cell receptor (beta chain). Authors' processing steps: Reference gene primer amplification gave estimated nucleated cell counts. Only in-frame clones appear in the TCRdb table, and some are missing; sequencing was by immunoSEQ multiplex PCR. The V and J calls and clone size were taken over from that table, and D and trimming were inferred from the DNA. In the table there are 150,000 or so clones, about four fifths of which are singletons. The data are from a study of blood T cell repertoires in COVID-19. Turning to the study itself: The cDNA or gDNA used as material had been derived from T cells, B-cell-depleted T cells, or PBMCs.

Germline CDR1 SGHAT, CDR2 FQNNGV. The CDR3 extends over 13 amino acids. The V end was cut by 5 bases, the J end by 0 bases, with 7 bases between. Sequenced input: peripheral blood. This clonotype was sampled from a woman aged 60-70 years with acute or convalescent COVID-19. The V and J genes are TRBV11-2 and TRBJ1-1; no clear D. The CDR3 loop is CASSPSMNTEAFF. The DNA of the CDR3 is TGTGCCAGCAGCCCCAGTATGAACACTGAAGCTTTCTTT. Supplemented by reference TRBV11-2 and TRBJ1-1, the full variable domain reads EAGVAQSPRYKIIEKRQSVAFWCNPISGHATLYWYQQILGQGPKLLIQFQNNGVVDDSQLPKDRFSAERLKGVDSTLKIQPAKLEDSAVYLCASSPSMNTEAFFGQGTRLTVV.